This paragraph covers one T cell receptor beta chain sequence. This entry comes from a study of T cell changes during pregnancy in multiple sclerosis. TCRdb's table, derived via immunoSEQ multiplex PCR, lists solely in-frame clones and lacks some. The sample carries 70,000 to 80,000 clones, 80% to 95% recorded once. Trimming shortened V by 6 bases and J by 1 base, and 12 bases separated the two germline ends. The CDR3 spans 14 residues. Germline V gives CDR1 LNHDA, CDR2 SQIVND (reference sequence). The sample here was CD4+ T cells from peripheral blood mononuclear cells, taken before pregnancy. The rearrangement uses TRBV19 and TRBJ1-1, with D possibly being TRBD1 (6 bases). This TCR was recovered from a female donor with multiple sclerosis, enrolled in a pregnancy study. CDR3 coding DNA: TGTGCCAGTAGCCCCAGGGGATGGAACACTGAAGCTTTCTTT. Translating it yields CASSPRGWNTEAFF.